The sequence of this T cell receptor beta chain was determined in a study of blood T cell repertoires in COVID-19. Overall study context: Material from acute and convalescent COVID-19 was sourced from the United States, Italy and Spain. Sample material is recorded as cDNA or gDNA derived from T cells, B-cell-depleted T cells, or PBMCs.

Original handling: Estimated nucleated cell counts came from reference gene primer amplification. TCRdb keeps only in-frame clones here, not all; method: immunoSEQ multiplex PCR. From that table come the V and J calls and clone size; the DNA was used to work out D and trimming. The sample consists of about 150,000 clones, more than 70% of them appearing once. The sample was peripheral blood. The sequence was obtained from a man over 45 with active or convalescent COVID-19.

DNA for the CDR3: TGTGCCAGCAGTCCTGGGACAGACTATGGCTACACCTTC. It encodes CASSPGTDYGYTF. The chain joins TRBV12-3 or TRBV12-4 to TRBJ1-2, with TRBD1 matching 7 bases. J was trimmed by 3 bases and V by 5 bases; bases with no gene match: 3. The CDR3 has 13 amino acids.